A selection of T cell receptor beta chains follows, all from one sample in a study of shared clonotypes between healthy human individuals. Assay: immunoSEQ multiplex PCR; the TCRdb copy retains only in-frame clones and omits some. Of hundreds of thousands of clones in the sample, around 92% were seen once. Specimen: naive CD8+ T cells sorted from blood. Source of these receptors: a young man in good health. CDR3s include the opening cysteine and the closing phenylalanine or tryptophan. Fields, in order: J gene, V gene, clone size, D gene, CDR3 protein, CDR3 DNA. A D gene is named only where the DNA matches it firmly. Clone size is not always given. Where it is, it says once, few, many or a class for expanded clones.

>TRBJ2-3|TRBV9|-|TRBD2
CASSPRTGGQVDTQYF
TGTGCCAGCAGCCCACGAACGGGAGGGCAGGTCGATACGCAGTATTTT
>TRBJ2-5|TRBV28|-|TRBD1
CASSLYRDSSQETQYF
TGTGCCAGCAGTCTATACCGGGACAGCAGCCAAGAGACCCAGTACTTC
>TRBJ2-6|TRBV6-6|-|-
CASEDDGTRRGDVLTF
TGTGCCAGCGAAGACGACGGGACGAGAAGAGGGGACGTCCTGACTTTC
>TRBJ2-5|TRBV27|-|-
CASSLGIDQETQYF
TGTGCCAGCAGTTTGGGGATAGACCAAGAGACCCAGTACTTC
>TRBJ2-3|TRBV10-2|-|-
CASRVDSTDTQYF
TGCGCCAGCAGGGTGGACAGCACAGATACGCAGTATTTT
>TRBJ2-7|TRBV7-8|-|TRBD1
CASRPSGQETYEQYF
TGTGCCAGCAGACCATCGGGACAGGAAACCTACGAGCAGTACTTC
>TRBJ2-7|TRBV28|-|-
CASSLIRRSSYEQYF
TGTGCCAGCAGTTTGATACGGCGGAGCTCCTACGAGCAGTACTTC
>TRBJ2-1|TRBV7-2|once|TRBD2
CASSLGREYYNEQFF
TGTGCCAGCAGCTTAGGGCGGGAGTACTACAATGAGCAGTTCTTC
>TRBJ2-3|TRBV7-8|once|TRBD2
CASSLYLAGSTDTQYF
TGTGCCAGCAGCTTATATCTAGCGGGAAGCACAGATACGCAGTATTTT
>TRBJ2-2|TRBV5-4|-|-
CASLSWNSGTGELFF
TGTGCCAGCCTAAGTTGGAACAGTGGAACCGGGGAGCTGTTTTTT
>TRBJ2-1|TRBV10-1|-|-
CASSDLLGPRNEQFF
TGCGCCAGCAGTGACCTTCTGGGGCCTAGGAATGAGCAGTTCTTC
>TRBJ2-1|TRBV4-3|-|-
CASCPGLAGYNEQFF
TGCGCCAGCTGCCCGGGACTGGCTGGGTACAATGAGCAGTTCTTC
>TRBJ1-4|TRBV19|-|-
CASSVREGVEKLFF
TGTGCCAGTAGTGTCAGGGAAGGCGTTGAAAAACTGTTTTTT
>TRBJ2-1|TRBV4-1|-|-
CASSQDTEYNEQFF
TGCGCCAGCAGCCAAGATACGGAATACAATGAGCAGTTCTTC
>TRBJ1-2|TRBV4-3|-|TRBD1
CASSSTGGYGYTF
TGCGCCAGCAGCTCAACAGGGGGCTATGGCTACACCTTC
>TRBJ1-1|TRBV10-2|-|TRBD1
CASRLQGAGTEAFF
TGCGCCAGCAGACTACAGGGGGCTGGGACTGAAGCTTTCTTT
>TRBJ2-7|TRBV27|-|TRBD1
CASSFLDRVGEQYF
TGTGCCAGCAGTTTTTTGGACAGGGTGGGCGAGCAGTACTTC
>TRBJ2-5|TRBV5-1|-|-
CASSYRGGLQETQYF
TGCGCCAGCAGCTACCGTGGGGGGTTACAAGAGACCCAGTACTTC
>TRBJ2-1|TRBV5-5|-|TRBD2
CASSFRAGAGNEQFF
TGTGCCAGCAGCTTCCGGGCGGGAGCGGGGAATGAGCAGTTCTTC
>TRBJ2-1|TRBV5-1|-|TRBD2
CASSLQLAGATHNEQFF
TGCGCCAGCAGCCTACAACTAGCGGGAGCAACTCACAATGAGCAGTTCTTC
>TRBJ2-5|TRBV29-1|few|-
CSVEFRGKGETQYF
TGCAGCGTTGAATTCCGCGGGAAAGGGGAGACCCAGTACTTC
>TRBJ1-4|TRBV4-1|-|-
CATGTEFKEEKLFF
TGCGCCACGGGGACCGAATTTAAAGAGGAAAAACTGTTTTTT
>TRBJ2-1|TRBV9|-|-
CASSVAWTYADEQFF
TGTGCCAGCAGCGTAGCGTGGACTTATGCCGATGAGCAGTTCTTC
>TRBJ1-1|TRBV7-9|-|-
CASSHPLDSPNTEAFF
TGTGCCAGCAGCCACCCCCTAGACAGCCCCAACACTGAAGCTTTCTTT
>TRBJ2-5|TRBV4-1|-|TRBD1
CASRARQGPQETQYF
TGCGCCAGCAGGGCTCGACAGGGACCACAAGAGACCCAGTACTTC
>TRBJ2-7|TRBV5-6|-|-
CASSFYQIYEQYF
TGTGCCAGCAGCTTTTATCAGATTTACGAGCAGTACTTC
>TRBJ1-5|TRBV10-3|-|-
CATGSGKYSNQPQHF
TGTGCCACAGGCTCGGGGAAGTATAGCAATCAGCCCCAGCATTTT
>TRBJ2-7|TRBV10-2|-|-
CASSYTSSYEQYF
TGCGCCAGCAGTTACACGAGCTCCTACGAGCAGTACTTC
>TRBJ2-3|TRBV27|-|-
CASSLSAYTDTQYF
TGTGCCAGCAGTTTATCCGCCTACACAGATACGCAGTATTTT
>TRBJ1-5|TRBV19|-|-
CASQETGSNQPQHF
TGTGCCAGTCAAGAAACAGGGAGCAATCAGCCCCAGCATTTT
>TRBJ2-1|TRBV14|-|-
CASSQENVPNEQFF
TGTGCCAGCAGCCAAGAAAATGTTCCCAATGAGCAGTTCTTC
>TRBJ2-3|TRBV27|-|-
CASRDAASGTDTQYF
TGTGCCAGCAGGGATGCGGCTAGCGGCACAGATACGCAGTATTTT
>TRBJ1-5|TRBV28|-|TRBD1
CASSLGTGDPNQPQHF
TGTGCCAGCAGTTTGGGGACAGGGGATCCCAATCAGCCCCAGCATTTT
>TRBJ2-7|TRBV27|-|TRBD2
CASSYQTGLASYEQYF
TGTGCCAGCAGTTACCAAACGGGACTAGCGTCCTACGAGCAGTACTTC
>TRBJ2-7|TRBV7-2|-|-
CASLAGSSYEQYF
TGTGCCAGCCTAGCAGGGAGCTCCTACGAGCAGTACTTC
>TRBJ2-5|TRBV15|-|-
CATSSSSETQYF
TGTGCCACCAGCTCGTCATCGGAGACCCAGTACTTC
>TRBJ2-1|TRBV6-1|-|TRBD1
CASSVTGGAPTWNEQFF
TGTGCCAGCAGTGTGACAGGGGGAGCGCCTACGTGGAATGAGCAGTTCTTC
>TRBJ1-1|TRBV6-1|once|-
CASREGQGNTEAFF
TGTGCCAGCAGGGAGGGCCAGGGAAACACTGAAGCTTTCTTT
>TRBJ2-7|TRBV4-1|-|TRBD2
CASSQLAGMESYEQYF
TGCGCCAGCAGCCAACTAGCGGGCATGGAGTCCTACGAGCAGTACTTC
>TRBJ1-1|TRBV9|-|TRBD1
CASSVETGVLTEAFF
TGTGCCAGCAGCGTCGAGACAGGGGTGCTTACTGAAGCTTTCTTT
>TRBJ1-5|TRBV19|once|TRBD1
CASTQGAGPNQPQHF
TGTGCCAGTACTCAGGGGGCAGGCCCTAATCAGCCCCAGCATTTT